This TCR beta chain was sequenced during a study of spatial heterogeneity in lung cancer. The time point is: sample taken at primary tumor resection. This clonotype was counted ten times or more. Germline V gene lookup returns CDR1 DFQATT and CDR2 SNEGSKA (reference sequence). V lost 7 bases and J lost 6, with 16 bases in between. The CDR3 extends over 12 amino acids. TCRdb re-analysed the 5' RACE reads in MiXCR, keeping a single row per CDR3 protein. Of 39,000 or so distinct CDR3 sequences listed, approximately 3% are singletons. This clonotype originated in a male donor with early-stage non-small cell lung cancer. The chain carries TRBV20-1 and TRBJ2-7; D perhaps matches TRBD1 (5 bases). Source: normal lung tissue next to the tumor, taken at surgery. CDR3 in amino acids: CSGQTTGREQYF. CDR3 DNA sequence: TGCAGTGGACAGACGACGGGCCGCGAGCAGTACTTC.